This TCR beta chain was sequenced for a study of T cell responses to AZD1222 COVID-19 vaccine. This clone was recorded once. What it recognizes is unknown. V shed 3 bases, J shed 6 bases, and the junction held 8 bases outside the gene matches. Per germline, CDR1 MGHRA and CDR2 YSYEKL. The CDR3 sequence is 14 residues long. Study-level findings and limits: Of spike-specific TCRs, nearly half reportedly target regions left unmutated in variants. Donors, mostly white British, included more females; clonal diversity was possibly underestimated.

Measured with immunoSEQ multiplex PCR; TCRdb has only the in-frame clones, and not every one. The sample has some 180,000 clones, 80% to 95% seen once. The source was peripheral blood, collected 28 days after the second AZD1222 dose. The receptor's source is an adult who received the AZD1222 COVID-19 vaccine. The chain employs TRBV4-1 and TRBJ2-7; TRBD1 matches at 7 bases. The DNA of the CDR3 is TGCGCCAGCAGCCATGCGACAGGGACCCGCGAGCAGTACTTC. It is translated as CASSHATGTREQYF.